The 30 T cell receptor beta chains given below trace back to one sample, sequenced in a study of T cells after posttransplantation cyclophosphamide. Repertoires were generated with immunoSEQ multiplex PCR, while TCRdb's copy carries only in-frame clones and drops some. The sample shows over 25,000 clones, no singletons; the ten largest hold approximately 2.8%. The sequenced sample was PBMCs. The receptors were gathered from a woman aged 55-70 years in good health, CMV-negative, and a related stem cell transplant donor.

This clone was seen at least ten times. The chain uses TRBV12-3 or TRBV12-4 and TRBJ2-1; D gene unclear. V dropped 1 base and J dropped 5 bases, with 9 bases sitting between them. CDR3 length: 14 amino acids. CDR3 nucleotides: TGTGCCAGCAGTTTAGGCCAGGCCCACAATGAGCAGTTCTTC. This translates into CASSLGQAHNEQFF.

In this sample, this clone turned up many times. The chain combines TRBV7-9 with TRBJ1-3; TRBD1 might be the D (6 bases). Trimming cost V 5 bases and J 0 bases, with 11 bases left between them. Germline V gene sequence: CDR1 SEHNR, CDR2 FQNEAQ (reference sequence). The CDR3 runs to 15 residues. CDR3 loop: CASSRTGNSGNTIYF. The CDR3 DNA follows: TGTGCCAGCAGCAGAACAGGGAACTCTGGAAACACCATATATTTT.

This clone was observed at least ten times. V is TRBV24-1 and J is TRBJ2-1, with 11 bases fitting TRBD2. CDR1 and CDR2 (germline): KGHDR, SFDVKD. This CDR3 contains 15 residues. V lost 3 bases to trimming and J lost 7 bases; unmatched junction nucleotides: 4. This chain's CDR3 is CATSDASGRHNEQFF. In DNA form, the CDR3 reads TGTGCCACCAGTGATGCTAGCGGGAGGCATAATGAGCAGTTCTTC.

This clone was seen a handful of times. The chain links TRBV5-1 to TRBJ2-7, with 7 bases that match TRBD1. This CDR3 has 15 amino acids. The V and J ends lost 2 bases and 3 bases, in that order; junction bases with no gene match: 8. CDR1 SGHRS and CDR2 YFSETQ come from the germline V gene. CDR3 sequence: CASSFQAGGNYEQYF. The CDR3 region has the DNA TGCGCCAGCAGCTTCCAGGCAGGGGGTAACTACGAGCAGTACTTC.

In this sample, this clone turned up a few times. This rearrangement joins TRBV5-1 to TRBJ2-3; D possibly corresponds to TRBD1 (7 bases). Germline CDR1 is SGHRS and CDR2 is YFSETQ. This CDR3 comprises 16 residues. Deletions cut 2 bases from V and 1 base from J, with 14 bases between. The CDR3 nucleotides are TGCGCCAGCAGCTTAGGGGGCGGGACTCGCACAGATACGCAGTATTTT. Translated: CASSLGGGTRTDTQYF. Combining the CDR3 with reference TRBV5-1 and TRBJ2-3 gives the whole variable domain KAGVTQTPRYLIKTRGQQVTLSCSPISGHRSVSWYQQTPGQGLQFLFEYFSETQRNKGNFPGRFSGRQFSNSRSEMNVSTLELGDSALYLCASSLGGGTRTDTQYFGPGTRLTVL.

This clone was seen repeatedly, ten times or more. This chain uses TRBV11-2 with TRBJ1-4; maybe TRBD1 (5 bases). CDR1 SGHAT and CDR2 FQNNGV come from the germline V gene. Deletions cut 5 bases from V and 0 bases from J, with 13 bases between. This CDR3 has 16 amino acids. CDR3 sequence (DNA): TGTGCCAGCAGCCTTCTTTGGGGCGCAACTAATGAAAAACTGTTTTTT. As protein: CASSLLWGATNEKLFF.

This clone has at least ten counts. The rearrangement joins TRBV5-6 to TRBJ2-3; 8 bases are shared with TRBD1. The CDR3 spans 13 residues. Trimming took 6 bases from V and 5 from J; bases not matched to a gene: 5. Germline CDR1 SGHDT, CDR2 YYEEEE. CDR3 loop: CASIRQGIDTQYF. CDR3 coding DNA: TGTGCCAGCATTCGACAGGGGATAGATACGCAGTATTTT.

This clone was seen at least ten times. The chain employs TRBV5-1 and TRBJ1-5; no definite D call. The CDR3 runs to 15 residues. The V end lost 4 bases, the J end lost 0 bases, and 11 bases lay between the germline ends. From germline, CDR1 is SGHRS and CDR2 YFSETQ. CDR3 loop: CASSLSGDSNQPQHF. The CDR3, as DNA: TGCGCCAGCAGCCTGTCCGGGGATAGCAATCAGCCCCAGCATTTT. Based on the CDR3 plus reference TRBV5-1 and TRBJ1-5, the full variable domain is KAGVTQTPRYLIKTRGQQVTLSCSPISGHRSVSWYQQTPGQGLQFLFEYFSETQRNKGNFPGRFSGRQFSNSRSEMNVSTLELGDSALYLCASSLSGDSNQPQHFGDGTRLSIL.

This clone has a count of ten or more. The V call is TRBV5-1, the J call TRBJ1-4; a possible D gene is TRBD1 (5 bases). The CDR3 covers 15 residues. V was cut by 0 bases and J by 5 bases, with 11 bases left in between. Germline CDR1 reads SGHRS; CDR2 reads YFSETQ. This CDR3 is CASSLGRQINEKLFF. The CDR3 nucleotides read TGCGCCAGCAGCTTGGGACGACAGATCAATGAAAAACTGTTTTTT.

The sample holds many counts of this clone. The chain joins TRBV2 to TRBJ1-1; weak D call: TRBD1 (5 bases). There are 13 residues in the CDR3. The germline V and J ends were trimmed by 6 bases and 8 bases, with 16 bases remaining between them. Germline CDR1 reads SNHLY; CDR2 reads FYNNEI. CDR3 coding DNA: TGTGCCAGCAGCCTCCTGGGGGGTACAGAAGCTTTCTTT. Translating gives CASSLLGGTEAFF.

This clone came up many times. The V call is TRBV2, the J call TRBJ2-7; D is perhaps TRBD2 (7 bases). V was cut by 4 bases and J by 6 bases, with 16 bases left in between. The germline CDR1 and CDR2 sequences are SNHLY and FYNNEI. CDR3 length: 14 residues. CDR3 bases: TGTGCCAGCAGTGCAACCTTGGGGGGGGCCGAGCAGTACTTC. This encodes CASSATLGGAEQYF.

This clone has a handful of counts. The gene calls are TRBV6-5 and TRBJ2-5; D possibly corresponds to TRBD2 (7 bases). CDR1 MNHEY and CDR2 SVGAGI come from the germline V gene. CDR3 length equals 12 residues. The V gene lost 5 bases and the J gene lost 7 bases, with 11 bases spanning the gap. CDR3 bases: TGTGCCAGCAGTCACAGGGAGGGGACCCAGTACTTC. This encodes CASSHREGTQYF.

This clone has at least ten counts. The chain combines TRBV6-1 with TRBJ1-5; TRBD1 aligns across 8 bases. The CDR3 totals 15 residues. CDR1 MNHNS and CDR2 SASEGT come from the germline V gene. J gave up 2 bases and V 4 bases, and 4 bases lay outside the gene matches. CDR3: CASSGSTGGNQPQHF. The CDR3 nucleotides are TGTGCCAGCAGTGGATCGACAGGGGGCAATCAGCCCCAGCATTTT.

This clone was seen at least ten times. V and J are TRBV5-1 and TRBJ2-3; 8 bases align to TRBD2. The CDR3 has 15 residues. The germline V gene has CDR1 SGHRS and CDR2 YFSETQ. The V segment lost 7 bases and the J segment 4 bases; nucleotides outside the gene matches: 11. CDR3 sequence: CASRPGLGFSDTQYF. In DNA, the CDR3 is TGCGCCAGCCGACCGGGACTAGGTTTCTCAGATACGCAGTATTTT.

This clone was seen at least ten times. For the CDR3, the DNA is TGCGCCAGCAGCTTCCTTTTAGCGGGAGGGCCTCTCAATGAGCAGTTCTTC. Protein product: CASSFLLAGGPLNEQFF. The genes are TRBV5-1 and TRBJ2-1; TRBD2 matches at 11 bases. With 2 bases clipped from V and 6 bases from J, the junction kept 10 bases outside the gene matches. This CDR3 has 17 residues. CDR1 SGHRS and CDR2 YFSETQ come from the germline V gene.

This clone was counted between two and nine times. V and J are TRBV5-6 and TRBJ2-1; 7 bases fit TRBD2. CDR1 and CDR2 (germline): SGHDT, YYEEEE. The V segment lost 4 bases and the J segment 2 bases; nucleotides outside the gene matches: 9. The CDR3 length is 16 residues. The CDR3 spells CASSGGRGGTYNEQFF. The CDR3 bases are TGTGCCAGCAGCGGTGGTAGGGGAGGGACCTACAATGAGCAGTTCTTC.

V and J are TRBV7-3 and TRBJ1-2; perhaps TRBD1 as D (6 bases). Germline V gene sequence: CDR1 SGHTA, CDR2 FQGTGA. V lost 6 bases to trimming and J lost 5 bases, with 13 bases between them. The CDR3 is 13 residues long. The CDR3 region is CASRGGADYGYTF. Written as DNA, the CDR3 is TGTGCCAGCAGGGGGGGGGCCGATTATGGCTACACCTTC.

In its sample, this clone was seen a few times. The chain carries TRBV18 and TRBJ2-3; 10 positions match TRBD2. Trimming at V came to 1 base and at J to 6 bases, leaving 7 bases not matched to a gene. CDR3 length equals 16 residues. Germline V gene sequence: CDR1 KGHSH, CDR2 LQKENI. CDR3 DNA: TGTGCCAGCTCACCACGAGTATGGACTAGCGGCGATACGCAGTATTTT. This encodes CASSPRVWTSGDTQYF.

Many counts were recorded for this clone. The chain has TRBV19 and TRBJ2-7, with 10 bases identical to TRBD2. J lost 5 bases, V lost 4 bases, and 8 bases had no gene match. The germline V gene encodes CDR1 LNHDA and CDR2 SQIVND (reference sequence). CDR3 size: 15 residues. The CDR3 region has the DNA TGTGCCAGTAGTACATCTAGCGGGAGTCACCACGAGCAGTACTTC. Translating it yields CASSTSSGSHHEQYF.

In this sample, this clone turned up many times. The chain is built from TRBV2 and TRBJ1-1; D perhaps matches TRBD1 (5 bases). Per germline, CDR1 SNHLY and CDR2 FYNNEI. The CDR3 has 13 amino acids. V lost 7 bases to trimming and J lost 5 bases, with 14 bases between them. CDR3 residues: CASTRQGMTEAFF. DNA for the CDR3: TGTGCCAGCACCCGCCAGGGAATGACTGAAGCTTTCTTT.

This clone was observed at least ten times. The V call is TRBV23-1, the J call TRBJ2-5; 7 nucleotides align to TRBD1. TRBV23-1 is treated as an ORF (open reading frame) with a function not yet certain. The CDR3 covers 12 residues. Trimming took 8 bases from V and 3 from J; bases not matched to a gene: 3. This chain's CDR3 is CASDRAEETQYF. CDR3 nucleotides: TGCGCCAGCGACAGGGCCGAAGAGACCCAGTACTTC.

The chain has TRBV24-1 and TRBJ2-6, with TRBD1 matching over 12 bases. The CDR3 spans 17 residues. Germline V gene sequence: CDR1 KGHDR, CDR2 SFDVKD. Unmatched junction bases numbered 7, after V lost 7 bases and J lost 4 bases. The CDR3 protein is CATRPGQGATGANVLTF. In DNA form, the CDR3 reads TGTGCCACCAGGCCGGGACAGGGGGCCACCGGGGCCAACGTCCTGACTTTC.

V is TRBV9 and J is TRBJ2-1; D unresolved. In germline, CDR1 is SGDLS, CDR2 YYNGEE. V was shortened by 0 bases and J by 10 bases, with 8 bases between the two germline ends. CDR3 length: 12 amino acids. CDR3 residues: CASSVAGNEQFF. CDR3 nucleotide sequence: TGTGCCAGCAGCGTAGCTGGCAACGAGCAGTTCTTC.

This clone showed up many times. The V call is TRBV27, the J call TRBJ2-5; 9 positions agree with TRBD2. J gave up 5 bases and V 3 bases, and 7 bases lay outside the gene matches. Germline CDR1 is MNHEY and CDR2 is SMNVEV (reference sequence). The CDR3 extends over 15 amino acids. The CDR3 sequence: CASSLLAGSWETQYF. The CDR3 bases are TGTGCCAGCAGTTTGCTAGCGGGAAGTTGGGAGACCCAGTACTTC.

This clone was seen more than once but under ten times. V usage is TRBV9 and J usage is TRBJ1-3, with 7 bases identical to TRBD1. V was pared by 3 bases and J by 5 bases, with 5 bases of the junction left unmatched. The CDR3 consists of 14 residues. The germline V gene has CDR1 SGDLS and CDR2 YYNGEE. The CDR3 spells CASSAGDSRNTIYF. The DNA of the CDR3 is TGTGCCAGCAGCGCCGGGGACAGTCGAAACACCATATATTTT.

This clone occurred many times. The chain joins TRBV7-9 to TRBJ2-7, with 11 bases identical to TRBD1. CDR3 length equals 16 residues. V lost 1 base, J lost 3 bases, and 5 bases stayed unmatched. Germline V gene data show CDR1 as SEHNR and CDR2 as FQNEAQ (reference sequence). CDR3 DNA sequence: TGTGCCAGCAGCTTAGGGGGGACAGGGGGACTCTACGAGCAGTACTTC. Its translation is CASSLGGTGGLYEQYF.

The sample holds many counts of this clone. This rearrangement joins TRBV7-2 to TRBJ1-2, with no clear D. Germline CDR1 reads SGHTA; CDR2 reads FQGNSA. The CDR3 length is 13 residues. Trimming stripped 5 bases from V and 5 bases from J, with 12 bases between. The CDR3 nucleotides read TGTGCCAGCAGCCGCGGGCAGGTATATGGCTACACCTTC. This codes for CASSRGQVYGYTF. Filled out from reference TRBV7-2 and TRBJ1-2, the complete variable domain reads GAGVSQSPSNKVTEKGKDVELRCDPISGHTALYWYRQSLGQGLEFLIYFQGNSAPDKSGLPSDRFSAERTGGSVSTLTIQRTQQEDSAVYLCASSRGQVYGYTFGSGTRLTVV.

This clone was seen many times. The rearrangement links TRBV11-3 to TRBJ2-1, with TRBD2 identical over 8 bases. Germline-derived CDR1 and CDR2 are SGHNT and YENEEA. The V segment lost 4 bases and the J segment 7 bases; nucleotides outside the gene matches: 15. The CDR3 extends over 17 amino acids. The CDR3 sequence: CASSSLSSGTSLNEQFF. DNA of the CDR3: TGTGCCAGCAGCTCCTTATCTTCCGGGACTAGTCTAAATGAGCAGTTCTTC. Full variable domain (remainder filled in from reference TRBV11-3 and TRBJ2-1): EAGVVQSPRYKIIEKKQPVAFWCNPISGHNTLYWYLQNLGQGPELLIRYENEEAVDDSQLPKDRFSAERLKGVDSTLKIQPAELGDSAVYLCASSSLSSGTSLNEQFFGPGTRLTVL.

The CDR3, as DNA: TGTGCCTGGAGTGTTAGGGGACTAGCGGGAGGCTACGAGCAGTACTTC. This encodes CAWSVRGLAGGYEQYF. This chain connects TRBV30 to TRBJ2-7; 15 positions agree with TRBD2. Germline CDR1 GTSNPN, CDR2 SVGIG (reference sequence). V shed 0 bases, J shed 3 bases, and the junction held 3 bases outside the gene matches. CDR3 length: 16 residues. The full variable domain, its missing parts supplied by reference TRBV30 and TRBJ2-7, is SQTIHQWPATLVQPVGSPLSLECTVEGTSNPNLYWYRQAAGRGLQLLFYSVGIGQISSEVPQNLSASRPQDRQFILSSKKLLLSDSGFYLCAWSVRGLAGGYEQYFGPGTRLTVT.

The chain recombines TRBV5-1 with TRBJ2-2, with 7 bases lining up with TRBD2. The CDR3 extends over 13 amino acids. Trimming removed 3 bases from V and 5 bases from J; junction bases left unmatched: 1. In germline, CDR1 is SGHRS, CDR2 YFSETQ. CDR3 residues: CASSWGGTGELFF. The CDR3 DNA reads TGCGCCAGCAGCTGGGGGGGGACCGGGGAGCTGTTTTTT.